Described below is a single T cell receptor beta chain sequence and its context. The source of the sample is a study of blood T cell repertoires in COVID-19. Trimming left V 0 bases short and J 10 bases short, with 10 bases between. The CDR3 has 14 amino acids. CDR1 is MNHEY, CDR2 SVGAGI, per germline. Per the authors' pipeline: Counts of nucleated cells, estimated from reference gene primer amplification, were obtained. TCRdb's copy holds only in-frame clones and misses some; the assay was immunoSEQ multiplex PCR. V and J calls and clone size are copied from that table; D and trimming were computed from the DNA. Of under 350,000 clones listed, more than 80% are singletons.

The sequencing sample was made of peripheral blood. The V gene is TRBV6-5, the J gene TRBJ1-6; no clear D gene. The clonotype originates from a woman in her twenties or thirties with COVID-19, enrolled during active disease. The CDR3 reads CASSYSTAASPLHF. The CDR3 region has the DNA TGTGCCAGCAGTTACTCGACCGCGGCCTCACCCCTCCACTTT.